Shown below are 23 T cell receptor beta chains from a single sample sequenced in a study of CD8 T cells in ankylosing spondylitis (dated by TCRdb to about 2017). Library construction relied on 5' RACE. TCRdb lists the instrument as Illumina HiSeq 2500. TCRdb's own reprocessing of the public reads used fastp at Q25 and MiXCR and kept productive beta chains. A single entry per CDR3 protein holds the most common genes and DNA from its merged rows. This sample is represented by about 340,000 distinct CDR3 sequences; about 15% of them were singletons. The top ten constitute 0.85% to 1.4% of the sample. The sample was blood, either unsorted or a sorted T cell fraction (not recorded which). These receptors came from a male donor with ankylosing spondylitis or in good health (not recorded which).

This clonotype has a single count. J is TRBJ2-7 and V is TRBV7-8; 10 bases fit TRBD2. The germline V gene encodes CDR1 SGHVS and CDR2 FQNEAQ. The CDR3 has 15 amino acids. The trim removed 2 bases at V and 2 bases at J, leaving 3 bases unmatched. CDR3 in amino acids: CASSLPGLAAYEQYF. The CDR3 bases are TGTGCCAGCAGCTTACCAGGACTAGCGGCCTACGAGCAGTACTTC.

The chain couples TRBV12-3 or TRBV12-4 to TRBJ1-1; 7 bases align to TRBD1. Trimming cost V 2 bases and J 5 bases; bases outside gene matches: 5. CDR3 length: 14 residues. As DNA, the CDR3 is TGTGCCAGCAGTTTAAGGGGGCGATTGACTGAAGCTTTCTTT. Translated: CASSLRGRLTEAFF.

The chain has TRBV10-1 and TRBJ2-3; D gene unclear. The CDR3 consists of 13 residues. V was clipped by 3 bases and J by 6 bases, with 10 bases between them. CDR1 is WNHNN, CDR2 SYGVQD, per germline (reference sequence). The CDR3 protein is CASSDQSRDTQYF. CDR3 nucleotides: TGCGCCAGCAGTGATCAATCTCGGGATACGCAGTATTTT.

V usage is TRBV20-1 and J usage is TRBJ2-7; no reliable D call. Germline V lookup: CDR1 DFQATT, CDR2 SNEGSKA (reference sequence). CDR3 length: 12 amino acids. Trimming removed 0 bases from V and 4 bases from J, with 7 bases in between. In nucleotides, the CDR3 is TGCAGTGCTAGAGATCAAAGATACGAGCAGTACTTC. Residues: CSARDQRYEQYF.

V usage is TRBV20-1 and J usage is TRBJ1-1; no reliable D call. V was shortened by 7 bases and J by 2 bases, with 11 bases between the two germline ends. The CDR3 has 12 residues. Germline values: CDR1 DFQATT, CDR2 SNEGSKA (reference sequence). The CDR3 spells CSVPTQNTEAFF. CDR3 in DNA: TGCAGTGTTCCGACCCAAAACACTGAAGCTTTCTTT.

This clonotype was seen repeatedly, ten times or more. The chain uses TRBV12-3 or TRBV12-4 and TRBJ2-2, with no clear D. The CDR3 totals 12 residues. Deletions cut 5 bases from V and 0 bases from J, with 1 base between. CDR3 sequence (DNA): TGTGCCAGCAGTACGAACACCGGGGAGCTGTTTTTT. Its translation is CASSTNTGELFF.

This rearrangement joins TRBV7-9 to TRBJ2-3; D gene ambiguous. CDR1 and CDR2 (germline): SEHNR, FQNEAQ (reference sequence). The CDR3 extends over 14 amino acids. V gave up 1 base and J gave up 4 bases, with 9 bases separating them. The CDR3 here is CASSLVPTSDTQYF. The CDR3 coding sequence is TGTGCCAGCAGCTTAGTACCAACATCAGATACGCAGTATTTT.

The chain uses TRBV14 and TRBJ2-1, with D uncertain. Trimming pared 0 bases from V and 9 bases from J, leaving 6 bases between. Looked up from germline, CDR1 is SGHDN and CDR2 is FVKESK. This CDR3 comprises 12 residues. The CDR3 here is CASSQEAGEQFF. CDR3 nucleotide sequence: TGTGCCAGCAGCCAAGAAGCAGGTGAGCAGTTCTTC.

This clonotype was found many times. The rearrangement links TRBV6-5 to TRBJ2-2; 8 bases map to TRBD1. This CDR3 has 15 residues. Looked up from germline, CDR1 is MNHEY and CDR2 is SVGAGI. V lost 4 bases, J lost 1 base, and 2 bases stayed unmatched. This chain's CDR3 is CASSWDRLNTGELFF. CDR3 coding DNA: TGTGCCAGCAGTTGGGACAGGCTGAACACCGGGGAGCTGTTTTTT.

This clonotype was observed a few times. CDR3: CAIGRGETQYF. Written as DNA, the CDR3 is TGTGCCATCGGTAGAGGGGAGACCCAGTACTTC. This chain joins TRBV10-3 and TRBJ2-5; D possibly corresponds to TRBD2 (5 bases). From germline, CDR1 is ENHRY and CDR2 SYGVKD. Trimming cost V 8 bases and J 5 bases, with 9 bases left between them. The CDR3 runs to 11 residues.

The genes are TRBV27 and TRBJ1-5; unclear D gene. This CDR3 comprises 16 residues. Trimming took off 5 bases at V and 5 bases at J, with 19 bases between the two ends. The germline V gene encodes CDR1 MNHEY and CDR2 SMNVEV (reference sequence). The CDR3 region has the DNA TGTGCCAGCAGTCTTAATAGGGCCAACTACCATCAGCCCCAGCATTTT. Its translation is CASSLNRANYHQPQHF.

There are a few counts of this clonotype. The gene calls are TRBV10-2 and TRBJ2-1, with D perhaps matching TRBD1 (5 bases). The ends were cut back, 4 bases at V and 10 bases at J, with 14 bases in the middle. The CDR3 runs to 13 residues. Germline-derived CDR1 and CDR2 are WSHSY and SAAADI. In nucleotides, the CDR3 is TGCGCCAGCAGTGGTCAGGCTAAGGGGGAGCAGTTCTTC. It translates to CASSGQAKGEQFF.

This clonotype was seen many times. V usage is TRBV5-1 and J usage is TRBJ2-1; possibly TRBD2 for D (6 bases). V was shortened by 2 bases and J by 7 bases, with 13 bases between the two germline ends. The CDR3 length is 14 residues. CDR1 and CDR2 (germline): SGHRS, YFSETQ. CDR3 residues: CASSFTGENNEQFF. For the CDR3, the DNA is TGCGCCAGCAGCTTTACGGGAGAGAATAATGAGCAGTTCTTC.

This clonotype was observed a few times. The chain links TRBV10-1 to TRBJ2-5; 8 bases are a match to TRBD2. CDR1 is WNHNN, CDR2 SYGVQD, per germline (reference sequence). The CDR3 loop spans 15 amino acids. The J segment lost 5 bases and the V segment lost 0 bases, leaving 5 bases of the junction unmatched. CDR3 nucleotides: TGCGCCAGCAGTGAGTCGATTACGGGAGGGGAGACCCAGTACTTC. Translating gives CASSESITGGETQYF.

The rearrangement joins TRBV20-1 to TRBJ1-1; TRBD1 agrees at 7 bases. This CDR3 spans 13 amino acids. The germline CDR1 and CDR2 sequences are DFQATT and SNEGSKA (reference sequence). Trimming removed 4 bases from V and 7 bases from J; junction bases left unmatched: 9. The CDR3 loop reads CSANLHRGSEAFF. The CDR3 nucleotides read TGCAGTGCTAACCTCCACAGGGGTAGTGAAGCTTTCTTT.

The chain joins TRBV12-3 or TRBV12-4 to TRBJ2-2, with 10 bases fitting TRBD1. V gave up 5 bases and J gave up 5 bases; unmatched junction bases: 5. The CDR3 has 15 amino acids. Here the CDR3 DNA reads TGTGCCAGCAGTCGACAGGGGGCCTTGACCGGGGAGCTGTTTTTT. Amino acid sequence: CASSRQGALTGELFF.

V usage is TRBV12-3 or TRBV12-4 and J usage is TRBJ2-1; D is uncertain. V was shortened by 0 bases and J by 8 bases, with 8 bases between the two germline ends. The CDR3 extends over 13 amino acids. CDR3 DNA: TGTGCCAGCAGTTTAGCGACCGCCCATGAGCAGTTCTTC. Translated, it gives CASSLATAHEQFF.

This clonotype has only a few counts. The CDR3 sequence: CSAGARGSSTDTQYF. The DNA of the CDR3 is TGCAGTGCTGGTGCCCGAGGGTCTAGCACAGATACGCAGTATTTT. This chain joins TRBV20-1 and TRBJ2-3, with a weak D call TRBD2 (5 bases). The germline V gene encodes CDR1 DFQATT and CDR2 SNEGSKA (reference sequence). The CDR3 is made up of 15 amino acids. Trimming stripped 5 bases from V and 0 bases from J, with 15 bases between.

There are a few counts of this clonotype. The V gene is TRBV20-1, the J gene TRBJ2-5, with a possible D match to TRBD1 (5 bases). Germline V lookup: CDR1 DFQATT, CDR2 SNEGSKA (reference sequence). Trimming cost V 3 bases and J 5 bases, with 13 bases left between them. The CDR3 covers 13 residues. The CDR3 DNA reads TGCAGTGCTAGTTTGGGGCCCTCGGAGACCCAGTACTTC. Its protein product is CSASLGPSETQYF.

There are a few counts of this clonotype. The CDR3 loop reads CSARDRVAGSYEQYF. Here the CDR3 DNA reads TGCAGTGCTAGAGATCGGGTAGCGGGATCCTACGAGCAGTACTTC. The chain couples TRBV20-1 to TRBJ2-7; 8 bases match TRBD2. Germline values: CDR1 DFQATT, CDR2 SNEGSKA (reference sequence). The CDR3 is 15 residues long. The trim removed 0 bases at V and 1 base at J, leaving 5 bases unmatched.

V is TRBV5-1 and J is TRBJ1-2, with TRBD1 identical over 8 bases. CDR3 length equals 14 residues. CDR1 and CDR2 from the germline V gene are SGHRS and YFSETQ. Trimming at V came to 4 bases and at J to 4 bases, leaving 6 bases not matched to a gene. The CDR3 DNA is TGCGCCAGCAGCGCAGGGGGCGAAACCTATGGCTACACCTTC. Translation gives CASSAGGETYGYTF. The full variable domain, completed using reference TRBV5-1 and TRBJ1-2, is KAGVTQTPRYLIKTRGQQVTLSCSPISGHRSVSWYQQTPGQGLQFLFEYFSETQRNKGNFPGRFSGRQFSNSRSEMNVSTLELGDSALYLCASSAGGETYGYTFGSGTRLTVV.

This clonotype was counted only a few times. The CDR3 region has the DNA TGTGCCAGCTCACCAAGCCAAGGTTCGCAGTATTTT. Its translation: CASSPSQGSQYF. The chain recombines TRBV18 with TRBJ2-3; no clear D gene. The CDR3 runs to 12 residues. Germline CDR1 and CDR2: KGHSH and LQKENI. Between the trimmed V and J ends, which lost 2 bases and 10 bases, there was a span of 10 bases.

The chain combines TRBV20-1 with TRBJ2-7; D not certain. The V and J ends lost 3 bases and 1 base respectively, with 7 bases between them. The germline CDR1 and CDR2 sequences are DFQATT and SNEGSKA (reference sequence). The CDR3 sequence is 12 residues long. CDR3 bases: TGCAGTGCTAGTTCTAGATCCTACGAGCAGTACTTC. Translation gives CSASSRSYEQYF.